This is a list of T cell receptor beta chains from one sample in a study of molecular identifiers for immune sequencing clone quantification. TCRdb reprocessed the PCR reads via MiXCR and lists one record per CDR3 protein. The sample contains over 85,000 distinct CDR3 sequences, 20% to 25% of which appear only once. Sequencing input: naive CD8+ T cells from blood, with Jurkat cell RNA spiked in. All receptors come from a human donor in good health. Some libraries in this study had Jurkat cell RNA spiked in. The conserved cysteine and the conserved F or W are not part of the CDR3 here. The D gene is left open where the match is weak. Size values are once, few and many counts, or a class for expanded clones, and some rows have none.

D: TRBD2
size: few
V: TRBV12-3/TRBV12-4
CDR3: ASKSSGSYNEQF

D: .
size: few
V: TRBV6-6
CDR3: ASSYSMGGEETQY

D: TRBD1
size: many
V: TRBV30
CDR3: AWSPGGPYEQY

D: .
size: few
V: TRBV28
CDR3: ASTKVIAARNIQY

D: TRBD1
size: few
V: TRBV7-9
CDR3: ASRPTGDTEAF

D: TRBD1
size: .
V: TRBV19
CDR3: ASSQQGVGQPQH

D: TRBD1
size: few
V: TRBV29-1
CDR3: SVERDREKEQY

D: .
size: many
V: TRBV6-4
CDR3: ASSDSQGTGTNYGYT

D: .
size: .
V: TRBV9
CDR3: ASSVATGELL

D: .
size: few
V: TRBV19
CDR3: ASSIDGPHRPQH

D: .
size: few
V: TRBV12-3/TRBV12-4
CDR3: ASNEALGETQY

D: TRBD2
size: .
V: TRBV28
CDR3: ASSTTDLAGGFADTQY

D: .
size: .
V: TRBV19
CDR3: ASSIESGLTYEQY

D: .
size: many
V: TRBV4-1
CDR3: ASSQGRTWAYEQY

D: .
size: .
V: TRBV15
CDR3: ATSSIGGADTGELF

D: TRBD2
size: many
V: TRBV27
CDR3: ASSSLAGRSTDTQY

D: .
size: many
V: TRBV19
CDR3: ASSIGATRGTDTQY

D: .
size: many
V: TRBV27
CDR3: ASGMRMNTGELF

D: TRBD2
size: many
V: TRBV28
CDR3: ASAGGDSFSTDTQY

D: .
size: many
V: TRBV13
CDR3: ASSSGSDQPQH

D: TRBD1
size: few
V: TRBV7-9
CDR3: ASSPPDRYYEQY

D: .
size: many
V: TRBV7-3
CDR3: ASSPATGEAF

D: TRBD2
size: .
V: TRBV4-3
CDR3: ASSRDWTSGPYEQY

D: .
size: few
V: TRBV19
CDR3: ASSMTEYNEQF

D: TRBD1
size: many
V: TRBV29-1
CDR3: SVGEGGVYEQY